The sequence of this TCR beta chain was determined in a study of cytomegalovirus exposure and HLA in healthy donors. Points from the study as a whole: CMV serostatus was the sole immune exposure information available. An analysis was carried out later, and it reportedly showed fewer N-insertions in an Asian-associated ancestry cluster than the approximately 670-donor mean. Later on, a genetic analysis was performed. It linked a missense variant in DCLRE1C with V- and J-gene trimming of TCR beta. Testing in vitro showed three CMV-associated chains specific for CMV antigens.

PCR employed 60 Vbeta and 13 Jbeta primers. The protocol was immunoSEQ multiplex PCR, while the TCRdb copy is restricted to in-frame clones and leaves out a portion. The sample has 65,000 to 100,000 clones; approximately 82% are singletons. CDR1 and CDR2 (germline): KGHSH, LQKENI. The CDR3 extends over 15 amino acids. J was trimmed by 3 bases and V by 2 bases; bases with no gene match: 6. About this clone itself: Its antigen is still unknown.

What was sequenced was PBMCs. The TCR comes from a middle-aged man in good health and CMV-seronegative. The genes are TRBV18 and TRBJ2-7; 8 bases agree with TRBD1. The CDR3 here is CASSPMAGGIYEQYF. The DNA of the CDR3 is TGTGCCAGCTCACCAATGGCAGGGGGCATCTACGAGCAGTACTTC.